This TCR beta chain is drawn from a study of blood T cells in healthy people across ages. Points from the study as a whole: Unknown donor CMV status possibly confounded expanded clonotype changes. Aged donors had fewer naive CD4+ cells and lower diversity than long-lived donors.

For the second PCR, which ran for 7 to 11 cycles, a sample-barcoded 5' primer and a J-beta primer mix were used. A template-switch adaptor containing 12 random nucleotides labeled each cDNA molecule. TCRdb reprocessed the 5' RACE reads with MiXCR, giving one entry per CDR3 protein. The sample records about 1.4 million distinct CDR3 sequences, 59% being singletons. Germline CDR1 and CDR2: SNHLY and FYNNEI. This CDR3 has 13 residues. V lost 4 bases to trimming and J lost 2 bases, with 3 bases between them. On this clonotype itself: Its antigen is unidentified.

Sequencing used blood. The gene calls are TRBV2 and TRBJ2-6; no clear D. This receptor was taken from a man aged 18 to 35 in good health. CDR3 region: CASSVPGANVLTF. CDR3 in DNA: TGTGCCAGCAGTGTCCCTGGGGCCAACGTCCTGACTTTC.